The rows below give T cell receptor beta chains drawn from one sample of a study of early T cells in non-severe SARS-CoV-2 infection. MiXCR, run by TCRdb on the 5' RACE reads, gives a single entry per CDR3 protein. The sample has 35,000 to 45,000 distinct CDR3 sequences; 12% are singletons. Sequencing was carried out using whole blood. These receptors all stem from an adult who was a healthcare worker with PCR-confirmed SARS-CoV-2 infection or an uninfected control (not recorded which). Each CDR3 is given with its conserved first and last residue. A D gene is named only where the DNA matches it firmly. Not all rows give a size; the values are once, few, many and, for expanded clones, a class.

J: TRBJ2-1; size: many; D: -; V: TRBV24-1; DNA: TGTGCCACCAGTGCAGGCGAAAGCTCCTACAATGAGCAGTTCTTC; CDR3: CATSAGESSYNEQFF
J: TRBJ2-7; size: many; D: -; V: TRBV4-3; DNA: TGCGCCAGCAGCAAAGGGGCGGGGCCCTACGAGCAGTACTTC; CDR3: CASSKGAGPYEQYF
J: TRBJ2-1; size: few; D: TRBD2; V: TRBV10-3; DNA: TGTGCCATTCTAGCGGGACCAATTAATGAGCAGTTCTTC; CDR3: CAILAGPINEQFF
J: TRBJ2-2; size: many; D: -; V: TRBV7-6; DNA: TGTGCCAGCAGCTTAATGGGGACACCGAACACCGGGGAGCTGTTTTTT; CDR3: CASSLMGTPNTGELFF
J: TRBJ2-1; size: few; D: TRBD2; V: TRBV5-1; DNA: TGCGCCAGCAGCTTGATTCCCGGGGGGAACTACAATGAGCAGTTCTTC; CDR3: CASSLIPGGNYNEQFF
J: TRBJ2-1; size: many; D: -; V: TRBV29-1; DNA: TGCAGCGTTGGGGGGTACAATGAGCAGTTCTTC; CDR3: CSVGGYNEQFF
J: TRBJ2-1; size: -; D: TRBD2; V: TRBV9; DNA: TGTGTCAGCAGCGTAAGTAGCGGGAGGTTGAATGAGCAGTTCTTC; CDR3: CVSSVSSGRLNEQFF
J: TRBJ2-3; size: many; D: TRBD1; V: TRBV29-1; DNA: TGCAGCGTTTCAGACAGGGGGATAGAGGATACGCAGTATTTT; CDR3: CSVSDRGIEDTQYF
J: TRBJ2-1; size: few; D: -; V: TRBV29-1; DNA: TGCAGCGTGATGGGGCTGACCTACAATGAGCAGTTCTTC; CDR3: CSVMGLTYNEQFF
J: TRBJ2-7; size: many; D: TRBD1; V: TRBV28; DNA: TGTGCCACCGAGTCGGACAGGGGGGACGAGCAGTACTTC; CDR3: CATESDRGDEQYF
J: TRBJ2-4; size: many; D: -; V: TRBV7-9; DNA: TGTGCCAGCAGCTTAGGTCGGGAGTGGGCCAAAAACATTCAGTACTTC; CDR3: CASSLGREWAKNIQYF
J: TRBJ2-3; size: -; D: -; V: TRBV6-6; DNA: TGTGCCGGCAGTTTACAGGGTTCCTTCACAGATACGCAGTATTTT; CDR3: CAGSLQGSFTDTQYF
J: TRBJ1-1; size: many; D: -; V: TRBV18; DNA: TGTGCCAGCTCACCGTCAGGATCGAACACTGAAGCTTTCTTT; CDR3: CASSPSGSNTEAFF
J: TRBJ2-7; size: many; D: -; V: TRBV15; DNA: TGTGCCACCAGCAGACGGGACGAGCAGTACTTC; CDR3: CATSRRDEQYF
J: TRBJ1-5; size: few; D: -; V: TRBV7-9; DNA: TGTGCCAGCAGCTTAGCAGGCAGGCCCCAGCATTTT; CDR3: CASSLAGRPQHF
J: TRBJ1-1; size: -; D: -; V: TRBV5-5; DNA: TGTGCCAGCAGCTTTAGTGGGTCCACTGAAGCTTTCTTT; CDR3: CASSFSGSTEAFF
J: TRBJ2-7; size: few; D: TRBD2; V: TRBV7-3; DNA: TGTGCCAGCAGAGCGGGGGACTCCTACGAGCAGTACTTC; CDR3: CASRAGDSYEQYF
J: TRBJ1-1; size: few; D: TRBD1; V: TRBV28; DNA: TGTGCCAGCAGTTTGATTCAGGGGGCGCTTAACACTGAAGCTTTCTTT; CDR3: CASSLIQGALNTEAFF
J: TRBJ1-2; size: many; D: TRBD1; V: TRBV11-2; DNA: TGTGCCAGCAGCCGAAGGGGGACAGGGGGCATACTGAGCTATGGCTACACCTTC; CDR3: CASSRRGTGGILSYGYTF
J: TRBJ1-2; size: many; D: TRBD1; V: TRBV5-5; DNA: TGTGCCAGCAGCCCCTTAGTGACAGGGGATGGCTACACCTTC; CDR3: CASSPLVTGDGYTF
J: TRBJ1-3; size: few; D: -; V: TRBV7-9; DNA: TGTGCCAGCAGCTCGACAGCCTCTGGAAACACCATATATTTT; CDR3: CASSSTASGNTIYF
J: TRBJ1-1; size: many; D: TRBD1; V: TRBV2; DNA: TGTGCCAGCAGGGGACAGGGGTTCGGGGGTACGAACACTGAAGCTTTCTTT; CDR3: CASRGQGFGGTNTEAFF
J: TRBJ2-1; size: few; D: TRBD1; V: TRBV29-1; DNA: TGCAGCGTTGCCTTATACAGGGGAGTTGGGTTCTTC; CDR3: CSVALYRGVGFF
J: TRBJ2-7; size: many; D: -; V: TRBV11-1; DNA: TGTGCCAGCAGCTTTCTCAGGGAAGGTCGCGAGCAGTACTTC; CDR3: CASSFLREGREQYF
J: TRBJ2-7; size: -; D: -; V: TRBV7-8; DNA: TGTGCCAGCAGCTTAAAATTGCACGGGACCTTCGGCGAGCAGTACTTC; CDR3: CASSLKLHGTFGEQYF
J: TRBJ2-6; size: few; D: -; V: TRBV5-1; DNA: TGCGCCAGCAGCCCAGTAGTGGGCCCTAACTCTGGGGCCAACGTCCTGACTTTC; CDR3: CASSPVVGPNSGANVLTF
J: TRBJ1-3; size: -; D: -; V: TRBV6-1; DNA: TGTGCCAGCAGACTACAGGGTACCTCTGAAAACACCATATATTTT; CDR3: CASRLQGTSENTIYF
J: TRBJ2-3; size: many; D: -; V: TRBV6-2/TRBV6-3; DNA: TGTGCCAGCAGTTACGCCACGGATACGCAGTATTTT; CDR3: CASSYATDTQYF
J: TRBJ2-1; size: few; D: -; V: TRBV29-1; DNA: TGCAGCGCGTCCGGGGGCGATGAGCAGTTCTTC; CDR3: CSASGGDEQFF
J: TRBJ2-2; size: few; D: -; V: TRBV4-3; DNA: TGCGCCAGCAGCCACACTACAGGGCCCGGGGAGCTGTTTTTT; CDR3: CASSHTTGPGELFF
J: TRBJ2-1; size: many; D: -; V: TRBV21-1; DNA: TGTGCCAGCAGCAAAGGTGCGAGTGAGCAGTTCTTC; CDR3: CASSKGASEQFF
J: TRBJ1-1; size: many; D: -; V: TRBV5-5; DNA: TGTGCCAGCAGCCTAGGGACGGATCATACTGAAGCTTTCTTT; CDR3: CASSLGTDHTEAFF
J: TRBJ2-7; size: many; D: -; V: TRBV6-2/TRBV6-3; DNA: TGTGCCAGCAGTACTCCTTTACGACAAAACAACTACGAGCAGTACTTC; CDR3: CASSTPLRQNNYEQYF